This is a list of T cell receptor beta chains from one sample in a study of regulatory T cells in long-lasting Graves disease. TCRdb fed the multiplex PCR reads into MiXCR, producing one record per CDR3 protein. The sample contains 420,000 or so distinct CDR3 sequences, less than 25% of which appear only once. Sequencing was performed on peripheral blood mononuclear cells (PBMCs), taken when the disease was refractory, from a patient treated with antithyroid drugs. The receptors here all came from a female donor with Graves disease. The CDR3 runs from the conserved cysteine through the conserved F or W. The D gene is left open where the match is weak. Only part of the rows carry a size: once, few, many, or a class if the clone is expanded.

15,TRBV11-2,-,TRBJ1-4,-,TGTGCCAGCAGCTCCGAGGGGACGGGCTATGAAAAACTGTTTTTT,CASSSEGTGYEKLFF
13,TRBV7-2,-,TRBJ1-2,many,TGTGCCAGCAGCTTAGCCAGGGCGGCGGGCTACACCTTC,CASSLARAAGYTF
16,TRBV27,TRBD1,TRBJ1-5,-,TGTGCCAGCAGTTTAGTCCAGGGGGCTAGCAATCAGCCCCAGCATTTT,CASSLVQGASNQPQHF
12,TRBV5-4,TRBD1,TRBJ2-7,-,TGTGCCAGCAGCCAGGGGGCGAATGAGCAGTACTTC,CASSQGANEQYF
14,TRBV7-9,-,TRBJ2-7,few,TGTGCCAGCAGCTTAACCGGGACCCGGTACGAGCAGTACTTC,CASSLTGTRYEQYF
11,TRBV6-1,-,TRBJ2-7,many,TGTGCCAGCGCTGACAGAAACGAGCAGTACTTC,CASADRNEQYF
16,TRBV19,-,TRBJ1-1,few,TGTGCCAGTAGTTTCCCTTCTGGGGAGCTGAACACTGAAGCTTTCTTT,CASSFPSGELNTEAFF
16,TRBV5-1,TRBD1,TRBJ1-1,few,TGCGCCAGCAGCTTGGTGGCAGGGGGAATGAACACTGAAGCTTTCTTT,CASSLVAGGMNTEAFF
13,TRBV20-1,TRBD1,TRBJ1-3,few,TGCAGTGCTGGACAGGGGGCTGGAAACACCATATATTTT,CSAGQGAGNTIYF
16,TRBV9,TRBD2,TRBJ2-5,few,TGTGCCAGCAGCCGGGGGGGAGGTAGCGATACGGAGACCCAGTACTTC,CASSRGGGSDTETQYF
16,TRBV7-2,-,TRBJ1-5,-,TGTGCCAGCAGCCAAGATCGCACAGCCAGCAATCAGCCCCAGCATTTT,CASSQDRTASNQPQHF
14,TRBV5-5,-,TRBJ1-3,-,TGTGCCAGCAGCTTGGAGCCGGGAGGAAACACCATATATTTT,CASSLEPGGNTIYF
13,TRBV27,-,TRBJ1-4,-,TGTGCCAGCAGTCCCCCAGGGTCGGAAAAACTGTTTTTT,CASSPPGSEKLFF
14,TRBV28,-,TRBJ1-2,many,TGTGCCAGCAGTTTATCCGAGAGAAAAGATGGCTACACCTTC,CASSLSERKDGYTF